One TCR beta chain is described in this entry. The target antigen is unknown. V lost 3 bases and J lost 0; bases outside the gene matches: 11. Looked up from germline, CDR1 is WNHNN and CDR2 is SYGVQD (reference sequence). This CDR3 spans 18 amino acids. Treatment described: approximately 10-day PBMC culture with coronavirus spike peptide pools or control peptides (ViraFEST assay). The sample belongs to a study of vaccination and CD4 T cells after COVID-19. Study background: In the convalescent group, nasal swab PCR was SARS-CoV-2 positive; roughly 9 cases were mild and one severe.

Sequencing of DNA taken from cultured CD4+ T cells relied on the Oncomine TCR Beta short-read assay. TCRdb processed the PCR reads anew with MiXCR; each CDR3 protein has one entry. The repertoire holds roughly 20,000 distinct CDR3 sequences, around half seen once, with 4% in the top ten. The sequence was collected from a human donor who had recovered from COVID-19. Here the sequenced sample was CD4+ T cells from blood, cultured in vitro, taken before SARS-CoV-2 vaccination. The chain has TRBV10-1 and TRBJ1-1, with 9 bases aligning to TRBD1. Written as DNA, the CDR3 is TGCGCCAGCAGTGACCGCGGTGGGACAGGGCTCATGAACACTGAAGCTTTCTTT. Protein: CASSDRGGTGLMNTEAFF.